The rows below give T cell receptor beta chains drawn from one sample of a study of T cells in Graves' hyperthyroidism and ophthalmopathy. TCRdb recomputed calls from the multiplex PCR reads with MiXCR, one row per CDR3 protein. Here the sample spans about 270,000 distinct CDR3 sequences, roughly 22% being singletons. Sequencing input: blood. The receptors come from a man aged 30 to 45 with Graves' ophthalmopathy. Both conserved end residues are trimmed from each CDR3.

J gene | V gene | CDR3 protein
TRBJ2-7 | TRBV6-1 | ASKVSRTAYEQY
TRBJ2-5 | TRBV2 | ASTPGLVEETQY
TRBJ1-2 | TRBV27 | ASSPLLTDSNYGYT
TRBJ2-7 | TRBV28 | ASSLIAPYEQY
TRBJ1-2 | TRBV12-3/TRBV12-4 | ASSILTGGYGYT
TRBJ1-1 | TRBV7-8 | ASSSLAGGWGTEAF
TRBJ2-1 | TRBV11-3 | ASSPRTSGSYEQF
TRBJ2-7 | TRBV24-1 | ATSDSGLPYEQY
TRBJ2-1 | TRBV4-1 | ASSQDRERLSYNEQF
TRBJ2-2 | TRBV2 | ASRAGATGELF
TRBJ2-2 | TRBV18 | ASSPPGRVNTGELF
TRBJ2-1 | TRBV24-1 | ATSDWASGRPDEQF
TRBJ2-6 | TRBV18 | ASSPYGTGTRSNVLT
TRBJ2-5 | TRBV11-1 | ASSNGPIQETQY
TRBJ2-1 | TRBV24-1 | ATSDFGTVYNEQF
TRBJ2-5 | TRBV3-1 | ASGTGTSQETQY
TRBJ2-7 | TRBV27 | ASSHTGTTFSSYEQY
TRBJ1-2 | TRBV4-2 | ASSQGHSVGGYT
TRBJ2-1 | TRBV7-9 | ASSLVDRGSSYNEQF
TRBJ2-5 | TRBV30 | AWIAGVETQY
TRBJ2-7 | TRBV4-1 | ASSRSAGMADSYEQY
TRBJ1-5 | TRBV7-2 | ASSLGVGYSNQPQH
TRBJ2-1 | TRBV5-1 | ASSAGQRYNEQF
TRBJ2-1 | TRBV2 | AGARETLAGAGEQF
TRBJ2-5 | TRBV3-1 | ASSRRGGRGFGETQY
TRBJ1-2 | TRBV6-6 | ASSYSRGRNYGYT
TRBJ1-5 | TRBV6-1 | ASSRQVNQPQH
TRBJ1-2 | TRBV18 | ASSPYEGESYGYT
TRBJ2-1 | TRBV12-3/TRBV12-4 | ASRPGLSSSYNEQF
TRBJ2-1 | TRBV12-3/TRBV12-4 | ASTLKVQFSYNEQF
TRBJ2-1 | TRBV3-1 | ASTSKELAREQF
TRBJ2-2 | TRBV28 | ASSWDRVGATANTGELF
TRBJ1-2 | TRBV2 | ASSVVSGENYGYT
TRBJ1-2 | TRBV6-1 | ASSPVPGGYT
TRBJ2-1 | TRBV4-1 | ASSLNLGTRVNEQF